This T cell receptor beta chain was retrieved from a study of blood T cell repertoires in COVID-19. Method: immunoSEQ multiplex PCR; TCRdb's copy keeps in-frame clones and lacks some. The data show around 77,000 clones, around 83% seen once. Germline CDR1 reads MNHEY; CDR2 reads SMNVEV (reference sequence). V shed 4 bases and J shed 4 bases, with 17 bases lying between them. This CDR3 has 16 residues. Sequenced input: peripheral blood. The sequence was collected from a man older than 75 with acute or convalescent COVID-19. The gene calls are TRBV27 and TRBJ2-1; perhaps TRBD2 as D (6 bases). CDR3 nucleotides: TGTGCCAGCAGTTCCAGAACCGGGACTTCATACAATGAGCAGTTCTTC. Translation gives CASSSRTGTSYNEQFF.